The TCR beta chain described here comes from a study of identifying expanded T cells in peripheral blood. Overall study findings and caveats: About 1.2 clones differed between technical replicates, versus approximately 16 and 20 over time. Clone count variance between roughly 2-week samples rose with total template count.

The table lists this clone with many counts. Its specificity is not known. Healthy donors had no documented immune events, such as infections, while sampled. Only in-frame clones appear in the TCRdb table, and some are missing; sequencing was by immunoSEQ multiplex PCR. The sample has over 75,000 clones, approximately 88% seen once. The origin of this receptor is a person between 18 and 70 years old in good health. The specimen was blood.

The CDR3 DNA reads as TGCGCCAGCAGTCAATCTCAGGGTTATGGCTACACCTTC. Its protein product is CASSQSQGYGYTF. V is TRBV23-1 and J is TRBJ1-2; D might be TRBD1 (5 bases). TRBV23-1 is an open reading frame, and its role is uncertain. Deletions cut 0 bases from V and 5 bases from J, with 7 bases between. The CDR3 is 13 residues long.